The T cell receptor beta chain described here comes from a study of molecular identifiers for immune sequencing clone quantification. This clonotype occurred many times. Trimming took 5 bases from V and 0 from J, leaving 13 bases between them. Germline CDR1 and CDR2: ENHRY and SYGVKD. CDR3 length: 15 amino acids. A single record per CDR3 protein comes from TCRdb applying MiXCR to the PCR reads. The data contain more than 550,000 distinct CDR3 sequences, roughly 25% of them singletons. Sequenced sample: naive CD8+ T cells from blood, with Jurkat cell RNA spiked in. Sample subset: FACS-sorted CD8+CD4-CCR7+CD45RA+ naive T cells. The clonotype comes from a human donor in good health. Some libraries in this study had Jurkat cell RNA spiked in. The rearrangement links TRBV10-3 to TRBJ1-1; the D is unclear. The CDR3: CAISSLTVMNTEAFF. The DNA for the CDR3 is TGTGCCATCAGTTCCCTGACTGTCATGAACACTGAAGCTTTCTTT.